Below, 8 T cell receptor beta chains from the same sample are listed, as sequenced in a study of spatial heterogeneity in lung cancer. The time point was: sample taken at primary tumor resection. Sequencing covered unsorted whole RNA taken from tumor, nontumor lung or frozen PBMC. TCRdb re-called the 5' RACE reads through MiXCR, storing one row per CDR3 protein. The repertoire has some 4,000 distinct CDR3 sequences, 8.5% to 10% of them found once; the top ten carry 46%. The sequences come from PBMCs, collected at surgery. The receptors here all came from a male donor with early-stage non-small cell lung cancer.

Many counts were recorded for this clonotype. The genes are TRBV27 and TRBJ1-2; D is uncertain. Trimming pared 3 bases from V and 3 bases from J, leaving 11 bases between. Germline V gene sequence: CDR1 MNHEY, CDR2 SMNVEV (reference sequence). The CDR3 loop spans 14 amino acids. CDR3 coding DNA: TGTGCCAGCAGTTTGGGTGGGTGGGACTATGGCTACACCTTC. The encoded protein is CASSLGGWDYGYTF.

The chain joins TRBV6-5 to TRBJ1-4; TRBD1 matches 7 bases. The CDR3 totals 15 residues. Germline loops: CDR1 MNHEY, CDR2 SVGAGI. With 6 bases clipped from V and 4 bases from J, the junction kept 8 bases outside the gene matches. The CDR3 loop reads CASRTGQANNEKLFF. DNA for the CDR3: TGTGCCAGCAGAACTGGACAGGCCAATAATGAAAAACTGTTTTTT.

The V call is TRBV5-1, the J call TRBJ1-6, with D unresolved. The length of the CDR3 is 14 residues. The germline gives CDR1 SGHRS, CDR2 YFSETQ. Trimming shortened V by 4 bases and J by 8 bases, and 13 bases separated the two germline ends. The CDR3 DNA sequence: TGCGCCAGCAGCGTCGTCAACGCGGATTCACCCCTCCACTTT. This translates into CASSVVNADSPLHF.

At least ten counts were recorded for this clonotype. The chain carries TRBV7-9 and TRBJ1-4; tentative D call: TRBD1 (5 bases). Looked up from germline, CDR1 is SEHNR and CDR2 is FQNEAQ (reference sequence). This CDR3 comprises 14 residues. Trimming cost V 2 bases and J 6 bases, with 10 bases left between them. The DNA of the CDR3 is TGTGCCAGCAGCTTACGCAGGGAAGATGAAAAACTGTTTTTT. Amino acids: CASSLRREDEKLFF.

This clonotype was counted many times. The chain combines TRBV28 with TRBJ2-3, with D perhaps being TRBD1 or TRBD2 (5 bases each). The germline V gene has CDR1 MDHEN and CDR2 SYDVKM. The CDR3 spans 16 residues. V was cut by 7 bases and J by 2 bases, with 19 bases left in between. DNA for the CDR3: TGTGCCAGCACCCCCCTGGGGGTTGATATCACAGATACGCAGTATTTT. Translating gives CASTPLGVDITDTQYF.

This clonotype was recorded at least ten times. This chain connects TRBV5-1 to TRBJ2-1, with a weak D call TRBD1 (6 bases). CDR3 length: 15 amino acids. Trimming left V 5 bases short and J 4 bases short, with 16 bases between. Germline V gene data show CDR1 as SGHRS and CDR2 as YFSETQ. CDR3 sequence reads: CASRSGQKEYNEQFF. The CDR3 DNA follows: TGCGCCAGCAGATCAGGACAGAAGGAGTACAATGAGCAGTTCTTC.

There are many counts of this clonotype. The chain carries TRBV4-1 and TRBJ2-2; a weak D match, TRBD2 (5 bases). CDR3 size: 19 residues. CDR1 is MGHRA and CDR2 is YSYEKL in the germline V gene. V was cut by 5 bases and J by 3 bases, with 25 bases left in between. CDR3 in DNA: TGCGCCAGCAGCTCCACAAGATTCGAGTTTACGGGGTACACCGGGGAGCTGTTTTTT. Translated: CASSSTRFEFTGYTGELFF.

This clonotype was counted ten times or more. The chain recombines TRBV5-4 with TRBJ2-1; possibly TRBD2 for D (5 bases). Trimming left V 4 bases short and J 8 bases short, with 16 bases between. Germline CDR1 reads SGHNT; CDR2 reads YYREEE (reference sequence). The CDR3 consists of 14 residues. The CDR3 region has the DNA TGTGCCAGCAGCCCTAGCAGGCCGATAGATGAGCAGTTCTTC. This sequence encodes CASSPSRPIDEQFF.